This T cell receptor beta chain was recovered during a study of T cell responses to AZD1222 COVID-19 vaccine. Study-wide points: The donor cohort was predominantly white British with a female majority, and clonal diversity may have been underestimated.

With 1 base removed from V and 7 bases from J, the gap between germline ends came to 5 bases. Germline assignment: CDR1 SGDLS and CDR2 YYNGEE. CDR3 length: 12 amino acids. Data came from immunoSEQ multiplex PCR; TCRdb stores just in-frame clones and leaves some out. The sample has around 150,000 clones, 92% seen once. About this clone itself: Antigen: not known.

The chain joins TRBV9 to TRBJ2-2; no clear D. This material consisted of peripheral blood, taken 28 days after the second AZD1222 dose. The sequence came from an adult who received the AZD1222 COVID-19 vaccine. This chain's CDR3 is CASSVSVGELFF. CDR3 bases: TGTGCCAGCAGCGTAAGTGTCGGGGAGCTGTTTTTT.